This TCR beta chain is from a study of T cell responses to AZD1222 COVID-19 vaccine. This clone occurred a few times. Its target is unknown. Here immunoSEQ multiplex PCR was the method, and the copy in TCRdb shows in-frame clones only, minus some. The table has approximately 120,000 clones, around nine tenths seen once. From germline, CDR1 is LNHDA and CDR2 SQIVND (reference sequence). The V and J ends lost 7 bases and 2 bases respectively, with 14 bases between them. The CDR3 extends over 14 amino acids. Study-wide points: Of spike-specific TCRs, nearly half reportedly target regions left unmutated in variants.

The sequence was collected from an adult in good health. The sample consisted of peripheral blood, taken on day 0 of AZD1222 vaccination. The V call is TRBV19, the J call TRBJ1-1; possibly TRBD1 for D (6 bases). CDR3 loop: CASTPDRINTEAFF. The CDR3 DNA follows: TGTGCCAGTACCCCGGACAGAATAAACACTGAAGCTTTCTTT.